The 14 T cell receptor beta chains below come from one sample, sequenced in a study of T cells in localized non-small cell lung cancer. TCRdb's copy holds only in-frame clones and misses some; the assay was immunoSEQ multiplex PCR. The table records 65,000 to 95,000 clones, over 70% of them present only once. The sequenced sample was PBMCs, obtained before any cancer treatment. The receptors derive from a man aged 35 to 69 with stage II squamous cell lung carcinoma.

The J gene is TRBJ2-1, the V gene TRBV28, with D maybe TRBD1 (6 bases). CDR3 size: 14 residues. Trimming took off 2 bases at V and 3 bases at J, with 8 bases between the two ends. The germline CDR1 and CDR2 sequences are MDHEN and SYDVKM. The CDR3 protein is CASSLDRIYNEQFF. DNA for the CDR3: TGTGCCAGCAGTTTAGACAGGATCTACAATGAGCAGTTCTTC.

This sequence joins TRBV5-4 and TRBJ2-5; unclear D gene. The V end lost 4 bases, the J end lost 1 base, and 14 bases lay between the germline ends. The CDR3 has 15 residues. Germline CDR1 SGHNT, CDR2 YYREEE (reference sequence). The CDR3 bases are TGTGCCAGCAGCCCCCTCGCTGGCCGCCAAGAGACCCAGTACTTC. Encoded protein: CASSPLAGRQETQYF.

This clone was found a few times. V gene TRBV28 combines with J gene TRBJ1-1, with 9 bases identical to TRBD1. The germline gives CDR1 MDHEN, CDR2 SYDVKM. The CDR3 consists of 14 residues. With 6 bases clipped from V and 1 base from J, the junction kept 3 bases outside the gene matches. Here the CDR3 DNA reads TGTGCCAGCAGGGGGACAGGGAGGAACACTGAAGCTTTCTTT. Protein product: CASRGTGRNTEAFF.

The rearrangement joins TRBV6-1 to TRBJ1-3; D is unresolved. Trimming took off 2 bases at V and 0 bases at J, with 8 bases between the two ends. Per germline, CDR1 MNHNS and CDR2 SASEGT. The CDR3 loop spans 15 amino acids. CDR3 coding DNA: TGTGCCAGCAGTGAATCTCGAAGCTCTGGAAACACCATATATTTT. Amino acid sequence: CASSESRSSGNTIYF.

The chain couples TRBV7-6 to TRBJ2-1; D might be TRBD1 (6 bases). This CDR3 has 14 amino acids. The germline V and J ends were trimmed by 5 bases and 9 bases, with 17 bases remaining between them. CDR1 and CDR2 from the germline V gene are SGHVS and FNYEAQ. The CDR3, as DNA: TGTGCCAGCAGCCCCGGACTGGGGGCTGGTGAGCAGTTCTTC. Encoded protein: CASSPGLGAGEQFF. Together with reference TRBV7-6 and TRBJ2-1, the CDR3 gives the full variable domain: GAGVSQSPRYKVTKRGQDVALRCDPISGHVSLYWYRQALGQGPEFLTYFNYEAQQDKSGLPNDRFSAERPEGSISTLTIQRTEQRDSAMYRCASSPGLGAGEQFFGPGTRLTVL.

CDR3 in DNA: TGTGCCAGCTCACCACCGGTCTTAAATGAAAAACTGTTTTTT. Protein sequence: CASSPPVLNEKLFF. The V gene is TRBV18, the J gene TRBJ1-4; D remains ambiguous. The CDR3 sequence is 14 residues long. The V end lost 0 bases, the J end lost 5 bases, and 7 bases lay between the germline ends. Germline assignment: CDR1 KGHSH and CDR2 LQKENI.

This chain joins TRBV6-4 and TRBJ2-1, with D tentatively TRBD1 (6 bases). This CDR3 has 14 residues. V dropped 0 bases and J dropped 7 bases, with 10 bases sitting between them. Per germline, CDR1 MRHNA and CDR2 SNTAGT. In DNA form, the CDR3 reads TGTGCCAGCAGTGACTCGATACAGGGTAATGAGCAGTTCTTC. Its protein product is CASSDSIQGNEQFF.

This chain connects TRBV5-4 to TRBJ2-2; a possible D gene is TRBD2 (5 bases). V was cut by 0 bases and J by 3 bases, with 9 bases left in between. The CDR3 loop spans 15 amino acids. Germline loops: CDR1 SGHNT, CDR2 YYREEE (reference sequence). The DNA of the CDR3 is TGTGCCAGCAGCTTGGTAGGGAGAGACACCGGGGAGCTGTTTTTT. Translation: CASSLVGRDTGELFF.

The rearrangement uses TRBV27 and TRBJ2-3; D tentatively reads TRBD1 or TRBD2 (6 bases each). V was shortened by 6 bases and J by 5 bases, with 18 bases between the two germline ends. The CDR3 totals 15 residues. Germline lookup yields CDR1 MNHEY and CDR2 SMNVEV (reference sequence). The CDR3 loop is CASSSRGGAGDTQYF. In DNA, the CDR3 is TGTGCCAGCAGCTCCAGGGGCGGGGCGGGAGATACGCAGTATTTT.

This clone turned up a few times. This chain links TRBV10-3 with TRBJ2-2, with TRBD1 identical over 11 bases. The length of the CDR3 is 16 residues. Trimming cost V 6 bases and J 3 bases; bases outside gene matches: 6. The germline V gene has CDR1 ENHRY and CDR2 SYGVKD. The CDR3 nucleotides are TGTGCCATCAGGTGGGACAGGGGGGGAGACACCGGGGAGCTGTTTTTT. This codes for CAIRWDRGGDTGELFF.

V gene TRBV5-4 combines with J gene TRBJ1-6, with D unclear. This CDR3 has 16 residues. Trimming pared 1 base from V and 2 bases from J, leaving 10 bases between. CDR1 and CDR2 (germline): SGHNT, YYREEE (reference sequence). The CDR3 DNA sequence: TGTGCCAGCAGCTTGTTTGTGGAAGCCTATAATTCACCCCTCCACTTT. Translating gives CASSLFVEAYNSPLHF.

The genes are TRBV7-9 and TRBJ1-4, with 7 bases lining up with TRBD1. Germline CDR1 is SEHNR and CDR2 is FQNEAQ (reference sequence). The CDR3 loop spans 13 amino acids. The V and J ends lost 5 bases and 8 bases, in that order; junction bases with no gene match: 5. The CDR3 is CASSRGQQEKLFF. The CDR3 DNA reads as TGTGCCAGCAGCAGGGGACAGCAAGAAAAACTGTTTTTT.

The gene calls are TRBV29-1 and TRBJ1-2, with 10 bases fitting TRBD1. The CDR3 has 15 amino acids. Germline CDR1 is SQVTM and CDR2 is ANQGSEA. Losses at the gene ends were 6 bases for V and 1 base for J; bases not matched to a gene: 8. This CDR3 reads CSVGGQGSYNYGYTF. CDR3 bases: TGCAGCGTGGGGGGACAGGGGAGCTATAACTATGGCTACACCTTC.

The chain combines TRBV29-1 with TRBJ1-1; D remains unclear. CDR1 and CDR2 from the germline V gene are SQVTM and ANQGSEA. The CDR3 totals 12 residues. Trimming shortened V by 1 base and J by 10 bases, and 13 bases separated the two germline ends. The CDR3 DNA reads TGCAGCGTTGAAGCCTACTCCTTGGGAGCTTTCTTT. This translates into CSVEAYSLGAFF. The full variable domain, with the rest looked up from reference TRBV29-1 and TRBJ1-1, is SAVISQKPSRDICQRGTSLTIQCQVDSQVTMMFWYRQQPGQSLTLIATANQGSEATYESGFVIDKFPISRPNLTFSTLTVSNMSPEDSSIYLCSVEAYSLGAFFGQGTRLTVV.